The clone carrying this T cell receptor beta chain was observed a few times. Its antigen is not known. The data derive from a study of Graves' ophthalmopathy and Graves' hyperthyroidism. The study, taken as a whole, reports: The study's model predicted ophthalmopathy progression at roughly 69% sensitivity and 72% to 85% specificity.

Clinicians diagnosed using symptoms, serum thyroxine, TRAb, thyroid ultrasound and orbital computed tomography. Deletions cut 0 bases from V and 5 bases from J, with 22 bases between. Per the germline V gene, CDR1 is DFQATT and CDR2 is SNEGSKA (reference sequence). This CDR3 has 17 amino acids. RNA transcripts were the template, and TCR beta CDR3 regions were amplified from them. HTBI-primed RT-PCR formed the first round, and a multiplex PCR formed the second. TCRdb reprocessed the multiplex PCR reads with MiXCR, giving one entry per CDR3 protein. The sample records 600,000 to 700,000 distinct CDR3 sequences, about two fifths being singletons.

This chain connects TRBV20-1 to TRBJ2-5; weak D call: TRBD2 (7 bases). Sequenced: peripheral blood. The sequence was collected from an adult man with Graves' ophthalmopathy. CDR3 loop: CSARDLLRGGWRETQYF. The CDR3 DNA reads as TGCAGTGCTAGAGATCTTCTAAGGGGGGGGTGGCGGGAGACCCAGTACTTC.